This is a list of T cell receptor beta chains from one sample in a study of STAT5B mutations in CD4+ large granular lymphocyte leukemia. Generated by immunoSEQ multiplex PCR, the TCRdb table keeps only in-frame clones and is missing some. The sample shows about 31,000 clones, 85% to 90% of them seen only once. Sequenced sample: CD4+ T cells from blood buffy coats. All receptors come from a human donor in good health. The conserved cysteine and the conserved F or W are not part of the CDR3 here. A D gene is named only where the DNA matches it firmly.

NA	TRBV7-2	TRBJ1-1	ASSLYGEATEAF
NA	TRBV7-2	TRBJ2-5	ASSSLGWAQY
NA	TRBV28	TRBJ2-7	ASSAGHRYEQY
TRBD1	TRBV28	TRBJ2-7	ASSSSGTGVTYEQY
NA	TRBV29-1	TRBJ1-2	SVEEGYT
NA	TRBV28	TRBJ1-4	ASSQGGDNEKLF
NA	TRBV2	TRBJ2-7	ASSEDRVYEQY
NA	TRBV10-1	TRBJ2-7	ASRRDGTQSSYEQY
TRBD1	TRBV12-5	TRBJ2-1	ASGLGQGTYNEQF
TRBD2	TRBV7-9	TRBJ2-1	ASSPSGRGVF
NA	TRBV19	TRBJ1-2	ASSIERNYGYT
TRBD2	TRBV5-1	NA	ASSSLGRGGAYEQY
NA	TRBV6-5	TRBJ1-2	ASSYALGEGYGYT
NA	TRBV25-1	TRBJ2-3	ASTAGTPDTQY
NA	TRBV5-4	TRBJ2-1	ASSSSVGDEQF
TRBD2	TRBV2	TRBJ2-1	ASSDKGRTSGISEQF
TRBD1	TRBV10-3	TRBJ1-1	AISERRVGGSLKAF
NA	TRBV28	TRBJ2-7	ASTQGGVRGEQY
TRBD2	TRBV29-1	TRBJ2-7	SVLAGLEQY
NA	TRBV20-1	TRBJ1-1	SARWEAEAF
TRBD2	TRBV10-2	TRBJ2-2	ASRLLAGGSNTGELF
NA	TRBV27	TRBJ1-4	ASSPRGSSTNEKLF
TRBD2	TRBV19	TRBJ2-7	ASSTSSGIPYEQY
NA	TRBV28	TRBJ1-4	ASTTGTEKLF
NA	TRBV5-5	TRBJ1-5	ASSLQTGSNQPQH
NA	TRBV9	TRBJ2-3	ASSVEEGRGTDTQY
NA	TRBV7-8	TRBJ2-7	ASSLGGDPYEQY
NA	TRBV7-7	TRBJ1-1	ASSLDKYTEAF
NA	TRBV28	TRBJ1-1	ASSATVNTEAF
TRBD2	TRBV2	TRBJ2-3	ASSVNSGRAGDTQY
NA	TRBV2	TRBJ1-4	ASSDRGRNEKLF
TRBD2	TRBV6-5	TRBJ2-1	ASRGTSGGNNEQF
NA	TRBV10-1	TRBJ1-1	ATFRQANTEAF
NA	TRBV10-3	TRBJ2-5	AISSQGTPLGSLETQY
NA	TRBV5-1	TRBJ1-1	ASSLAGRKAF
NA	TRBV6-5	TRBJ2-2	ASSSAPATGELF
NA	TRBV11-2	TRBJ2-7	ASSLGTNYEQY
TRBD1	TRBV11-3	TRBJ1-1	ASSSGQGEVNTEAF
NA	TRBV10-3	TRBJ2-5	AISDGETQY
TRBD2	TRBV11-3	TRBJ2-3	ASSLGVLASGYTDTQY
NA	TRBV28	TRBJ1-1	ASSLRGGGNTEAF
TRBD2	TRBV4-2	TRBJ2-1	ASSQSQREPHNEQF